This T cell receptor (beta chain) was sequenced for a study of tumor-infiltrating lymphocytes in primary liver carcinoma. About the study: Ranging in age from 30 to 69 years, the patients were men and women.

A primer in the constant region served to generate TCR beta cDNA from approximately 500 ng of total RNA. ARM-PCR, slightly modified, supplied the TCR beta libraries through three nested multiplex PCR rounds. TRBV1-TRBV30 forward primers paired with a C-beta reverse primer drove the first two PCR rounds, roughly 9 cycles each. TCRdb re-called the multiplex PCR reads through MiXCR, storing one row per CDR3 protein. The table has tens of thousands of distinct CDR3 sequences, about three quarters seen once. Germline CDR1 LNHDA, CDR2 SQIVND (reference sequence). V was clipped by 5 bases and J by 4 bases; unmatched bases: 10. The CDR3 is made up of 17 amino acids. The study's findings and limits: Pairs of tumor regions overlapped more than tumor-adjacent and tumor-blood pairs did.

With respect to this clonotype: Its antigen is as yet unknown.

The source material, 20-30 mg of unsorted bulk tissue, was used to co-extract RNA and DNA. Resecting the tumor surgically was how the patients' primary liver carcinoma was treated. The V and J genes are TRBV19 and TRBJ2-2; 10 bases map to TRBD2. The TCR originated in a man between 40 and 49 years old with primary liver carcinoma and hepatitis B virus infection. Specimen: liver tumor tissue from sampling region 5. Subset specified: tumor region T5, tumor centre. The CDR3 sequence is CASSAGLAGESTGELFF. In nucleotides, the CDR3 is TGTGCCAGTAGTGCAGGTCTAGCGGGAGAGAGCACCGGGGAGCTGTTTTTT.